This T cell receptor (beta chain) derives from a study of T cell changes during pregnancy in multiple sclerosis. Profiling relied on immunoSEQ multiplex PCR, and the TCRdb table lists in-frame clones only, not all of them. There are about 36,000 clones in the sample; 88% occur only once, and 0.5% to 0.65% lies in the top ten. Trimming cost V 0 bases and J 0 bases, with 11 bases left between them. Germline CDR1 is MNHNY and CDR2 is SVGAGI (reference sequence). The CDR3 spans 16 residues. This rearrangement joins TRBV6-6 to TRBJ1-1; D ambiguous. The source is a female donor with multiple sclerosis, enrolled in a pregnancy study. The sample in question was CD4+ T cells from peripheral blood mononuclear cells, obtained in the first trimester of pregnancy. This CDR3 is CASSYSNARMNTEAFF. The CDR3 DNA sequence: TGTGCCAGCAGTTACTCGAACGCCAGGATGAACACTGAAGCTTTCTTT.